This entry lists 25 T cell receptor beta chains sequenced from one sample in a study of shared clonotypes between healthy human individuals. Profiling relied on immunoSEQ multiplex PCR, and the TCRdb table lists in-frame clones only, not all of them. The sample includes about 680,000 clones, around 72% seen only once; the top ten take over 1.5%. The sequencing sample was made of memory CD4+ T cells sorted from blood. The sample's subset: CD45RA-negative fraction. The receptors derive from a woman aged 25 to 39 in good health.

The chain carries TRBV7-2 and TRBJ2-1; unclear D gene. The CDR3 totals 15 residues. With 4 bases removed from V and 6 bases from J, the gap between germline ends came to 16 bases. Germline V gene data show CDR1 as SGHTA and CDR2 as FQGNSA. The DNA of the CDR3 is TGTGCCAGCAGCTGGACCCCAGACGCCTCCAATGAGCAGTTCTTC. Protein: CASSWTPDASNEQFF.

The chain employs TRBV28 and TRBJ1-3; perhaps TRBD1 as D (5 bases). Germline CDR1 MDHEN, CDR2 SYDVKM. CDR3 size: 13 residues. V was cut by 8 bases and J by 8 bases, with 16 bases left in between. The CDR3 DNA reads as TGTGCCAGCCGGGGGGGTGTTCGTCACACCATATATTTT. The encoded protein is CASRGGVRHTIYF.

This rearrangement joins TRBV27 to TRBJ1-1; D is uncertain. Trimming removed 3 bases at V and 4 bases at J, with 9 bases between. The CDR3 length is 13 residues. CDR1 is MNHEY and CDR2 is SMNVEV in the germline V gene (reference sequence). The CDR3 is CASSFARSTEAFF. As DNA, the CDR3 is TGTGCCAGCAGTTTTGCCAGGAGCACTGAAGCTTTCTTT.

This chain links TRBV5-8 with TRBJ1-5; D may be TRBD1 (6 bases). The CDR3 sequence is 15 residues long. V dropped 6 bases and J dropped 0 bases, with 13 bases sitting between them. The V gene's germline CDR1 is SGHTS and CDR2 YDEGEE. CDR3 DNA sequence: TGTGCCAGCACTTCTGAAGGGGGTAGCAATCAGCCCCAGCATTTT. It codes for CASTSEGGSNQPQHF.

CDR3 amino acids: CASSPGQGGPNTEAFF. The CDR3 DNA reads TGTGCCAGCAGCCCCGGACAGGGAGGGCCGAACACTGAAGCTTTCTTT. The chain couples TRBV5-5 to TRBJ1-1; 8 nucleotides match TRBD1. Germline V CDR1 and CDR2: SGHKS, YYEKEE (reference sequence). V was pared by 4 bases and J by 1 base, with 9 bases of the junction left unmatched. The CDR3 totals 16 residues.

The chain has TRBV7-2 and TRBJ1-6; maybe TRBD1 (6 bases). CDR3 size: 15 residues. V gave up 2 bases and J gave up 7 bases, with 12 bases separating them. From germline, CDR1 is SGHTA and CDR2 FQGNSA. CDR3 region: CASSLQAGDNSPLHF. DNA for the CDR3: TGTGCCAGCAGCTTACAGGCAGGGGACAATTCACCCCTCCACTTT.

This rearrangement joins TRBV4-2 to TRBJ1-4; D gene ambiguous. Germline V lookup: CDR1 LGHNA, CDR2 YNFKEQ. The CDR3 length is 16 residues. Trimming removed 0 bases from V and 3 bases from J, with 11 bases in between. Written as DNA, the CDR3 is TGTGCCAGCAGCCAAGATGCCCGGCGGGCTAATGAAAAACTGTTTTTT. Translating gives CASSQDARRANEKLFF.

Concerning this clone: Other nucleotide sequences in the sample specify the same CDR3. The rearrangement links TRBV5-1 to TRBJ1-1; 7 bases match TRBD1. Germline V gene lookup returns CDR1 SGHRS and CDR2 YFSETQ. J gave up 1 base and V 3 bases, and 3 bases lay outside the gene matches. The CDR3 covers 14 residues. The CDR3 DNA sequence: TGCGCCAGCAGCTCCGGGACAGAGAACACTGAAGCTTTCTTT. It translates to CASSSGTENTEAFF.

V usage is TRBV10-1 and J usage is TRBJ2-2; D possibly matches TRBD1 or TRBD2 (5 bases each). Trimming removed 0 bases at V and 0 bases at J, with 8 bases between. The CDR3 loop spans 16 amino acids. CDR1 and CDR2 (germline): WNHNN, SYGVQD (reference sequence). In DNA form, the CDR3 reads TGCGCCAGCAGTGAGTCAGGGACGACGAACACCGGGGAGCTGTTTTTT. It encodes CASSESGTTNTGELFF.

The rearrangement joins TRBV5-1 to TRBJ2-5; 8 bases agree with TRBD1. Unmatched junction bases numbered 7, after V lost 4 bases and J lost 2 bases. The CDR3 runs 15 residues. CDR1 and CDR2 from the germline V gene are SGHRS and YFSETQ. CDR3 bases: TGCGCCAGCAGCGTTCAGGGGGCAGCTCAAGAGACCCAGTACTTC. This sequence encodes CASSVQGAAQETQYF. The whole variable domain, remainder taken from reference TRBV5-1 and TRBJ2-5, is KAGVTQTPRYLIKTRGQQVTLSCSPISGHRSVSWYQQTPGQGLQFLFEYFSETQRNKGNFPGRFSGRQFSNSRSEMNVSTLELGDSALYLCASSVQGAAQETQYFGPGTRLLVL.

This clone has a handful of counts. The chain links TRBV2 to TRBJ2-6; TRBD1 matches at 9 bases. CDR3 size: 18 residues. The junction had 8 bases not matched to a gene; V was cut back by 5 bases and J by 0 bases. From germline, CDR1 is SNHLY and CDR2 FYNNEI. As DNA, the CDR3 is TGTGCCAGCAGTCAGACCGGGACAGGGTTCTCTGGGGCCAACGTCCTGACTTTC. Translation gives CASSQTGTGFSGANVLTF.

The rearrangement joins TRBV5-1 to TRBJ1-5; weak D call: TRBD1 (5 bases). V was trimmed by 4 bases and J by 4 bases, leaving 15 bases between them. The CDR3 spans 15 residues. Germline V gene sequence: CDR1 SGHRS, CDR2 YFSETQ. CDR3: CASSLGPLGNQPQHF. The CDR3 DNA reads TGCGCCAGCAGCCTGGGGCCCCTGGGGAATCAGCCCCAGCATTTT.

The rearrangement uses TRBV28 and TRBJ2-3, with 9 bases that match TRBD1. Losses at the gene ends were 5 bases for V and 1 base for J; bases not matched to a gene: 4. From germline, CDR1 is MDHEN and CDR2 SYDVKM. The CDR3 extends over 15 amino acids. CDR3 coding DNA: TGTGCCAGCAGTATGACAGGGGGAGGCACAGATACGCAGTATTTT. Translation gives CASSMTGGGTDTQYF. Full variable domain (remainder filled in from reference TRBV28 and TRBJ2-3): DVKVTQSSRYLVKRTGEKVFLECVQDMDHENMFWYRQDPGLGLRLIYFSYDVKMKEKGDIPEGYSVSREKKERFSLILESASTNQTSMYLCASSMTGGGTDTQYFGPGTRLTVL.

This chain links TRBV27 with TRBJ1-5, with 9 nucleotides matching TRBD1. Germline lookup yields CDR1 MNHEY and CDR2 SMNVEV (reference sequence). The V gene end was trimmed by 3 bases and the J gene end by 7 bases; junction bases not matched to a gene: 10. The CDR3 contains 16 residues. CDR3 bases: TGTGCCAGCAGTTTGGACGGGACAGGGTTACGCCAGCCCCAGCATTTT. Amino acid sequence: CASSLDGTGLRQPQHF.

This clone occurred a few times. The genes are TRBV5-1 and TRBJ2-7; 11 bases line up with TRBD2. Germline V gives CDR1 SGHRS, CDR2 YFSETQ. The CDR3 totals 14 residues. V gave up 4 bases and J gave up 6 bases; unmatched junction bases: 6. The DNA for the CDR3 is TGCGCCAGCAGCGCCGGGACTAGCGGCGTCGAGCAGTACTTC. It is translated as CASSAGTSGVEQYF.

The V call is TRBV7-8, the J call TRBJ2-7; 7 positions match TRBD2. Per the germline V gene, CDR1 is SGHVS and CDR2 is FQNEAQ. Germline trimming cut 3 bases from V and 0 bases from J; bases unmatched to any gene: 5. CDR3 size: 15 residues. In DNA form, the CDR3 reads TGTGCCAGCAGCTTTCGGGAGGCCCTCTCCTACGAGCAGTACTTC. This encodes CASSFREALSYEQYF.

This clone came up many times. The CDR3: CASSFTSGGGGGYTF. CDR3 sequence (DNA): TGTGCCAGCAGTTTCACGTCTGGGGGCGGAGGGGGCTACACCTTC. The V and J genes are TRBV28 and TRBJ1-2; maybe TRBD1 (6 bases). V lost 3 bases and J 8 bases, leaving 19 bases between the germline ends. Germline CDR1 and CDR2: MDHEN and SYDVKM. The CDR3 totals 15 residues.

This rearrangement joins TRBV27 to TRBJ1-5; D possibly corresponds to TRBD1 (6 bases). Trimming removed 5 bases from V and 2 bases from J, with 16 bases in between. The germline CDR1 and CDR2 sequences are MNHEY and SMNVEV (reference sequence). CDR3 length equals 16 residues. CDR3 in DNA: TGTGCCAGCAGTCCCATTGGGGGGCAGGGCAATCAGCCCCAGCATTTT. Amino acids: CASSPIGGQGNQPQHF.

This clone was detected a few times. The genes are TRBV9 and TRBJ1-2; D is perhaps TRBD1 (5 bases). The germline CDR1 and CDR2 sequences are SGDLS and YYNGEE. This CDR3 is 14 amino acids long. V was clipped by 0 bases and J by 6 bases, with 12 bases between them. CDR3 loop: CASSVEKMGDGYTF. The CDR3 DNA reads as TGTGCCAGCAGCGTAGAAAAAATGGGGGATGGCTACACCTTC.

This clone came up a few times. V usage is TRBV7-9 and J usage is TRBJ2-3; 7 bases line up with TRBD2. Germline V gives CDR1 SEHNR, CDR2 FQNEAQ (reference sequence). The CDR3 spans 14 residues. Trimming removed 6 bases from V and 6 bases from J; junction bases left unmatched: 9. The CDR3 loop is CASRSGTGEDTQYF. CDR3 sequence (DNA): TGTGCCAGCAGAAGCGGGACGGGGGAGGATACGCAGTATTTT.

The chain combines TRBV25-1 with TRBJ1-5; 9 nucleotides line up with TRBD1. Germline trimming cut 2 bases from V and 2 bases from J; bases unmatched to any gene: 4. Germline V CDR1 and CDR2: MGHDK, SYGVNS. This CDR3 comprises 16 residues. The CDR3 coding sequence is TGTGCCAGCAGTGAAAAGGGACAGGGAGGCAATCAGCCCCAGCATTTT. This encodes CASSEKGQGGNQPQHF. The full variable domain, in which reference TRBV25-1 and TRBJ1-5 provide the parts outside the CDR3, is EADIYQTPRYLVIGTGKKITLECSQTMGHDKMYWYQQDPGMELHLIHYSYGVNSTEKGDLSSESTVSRIRTEHFPLTLESARPSHTSQYLCASSEKGQGGNQPQHFGDGTRLSIL.

This chain joins TRBV7-8 and TRBJ2-7; the D call may be TRBD1 or TRBD2 (5 bases each). There are 14 residues in the CDR3. Trimming took off 4 bases at V and 2 bases at J, with 12 bases between the two ends. The V gene's germline CDR1 is SGHVS and CDR2 FQNEAQ. CDR3 DNA sequence: TGTGCCAGCAGCTCGGGACGCCGGACCTACGAGCAGTACTTC. Encoded protein: CASSSGRRTYEQYF.

This sequence joins TRBV28 and TRBJ1-1; a possible D gene is TRBD1 (5 bases). This CDR3 is 15 amino acids long. CDR1 and CDR2 from the germline V gene are MDHEN and SYDVKM. V was shortened by 3 bases and J by 5 bases, with 16 bases between the two germline ends. CDR3 nucleotides: TGTGCCAGCAGTTTGGGGGAAGTGGTAGGGACTGAAGCTTTCTTT. It codes for CASSLGEVVGTEAFF.

The chain combines TRBV5-6 with TRBJ2-1, with D maybe TRBD1 (6 bases). Germline V gene lookup returns CDR1 SGHDT and CDR2 YYEEEE. The CDR3 runs 13 residues. Trimming left V 1 base short and J 11 bases short, with 13 bases between. CDR3 coding DNA: TGTGCCAGCAGCTTGACAGGGCCCTATAAGCAGTTCTTC. As protein: CASSLTGPYKQFF.

The DNA for the CDR3 is TGTGCCAGCAGCATGGGGACTAGCGGGCGGGGCACAGATACGCAGTATTTT. Amino acids: CASSMGTSGRGTDTQYF. This chain joins TRBV9 and TRBJ2-3; 12 nucleotides align to TRBD2. V shed 4 bases and J 1 base; nucleotides not matched to a gene: 7. The CDR3 has 17 amino acids. CDR1 and CDR2 from the germline V gene are SGDLS and YYNGEE.